Below are 15 T cell receptor beta chains sequenced from a single sample in a study of blood T cells in healthy people across ages (dated by TCRdb to 2015 to 2017). Library preparation was by 5' RACE. This sample was sequenced with an Illumina HiSeq 2500. A second about 7 to 12 cycle PCR used a sample-barcoded 5' primer and a J-beta primer mix. TCRdb trimmed public reads at Q25 via fastp, called clones via MiXCR and kept in-frame beta chains. CDR3 protein sequences are deduplicated, and each keeps its most common genes and DNA. The sample table holds about 640,000 distinct CDR3 sequences, of which roughly 53% were seen once. Of the sample, roughly 34% falls within the top ten clones. Sequenced: blood. The source of these receptors is a man between 60 and 75 years old in good health.

The V gene is TRBV7-2, the J gene TRBJ2-5, with 7 bases that match TRBD1. The CDR3 runs to 15 residues. Germline trimming cut 5 bases from V and 0 bases from J; bases unmatched to any gene: 6. Germline CDR1 is SGHTA and CDR2 is FQGNSA. The CDR3 coding sequence is TGTGCCAGCAGCCCCGTCAGGGGGAACCAAGAGACCCAGTACTTC. It encodes CASSPVRGNQETQYF.

The chain links TRBV5-1 to TRBJ2-2, with TRBD2 identical over 7 bases. Unmatched junction bases numbered 7, after V lost 5 bases and J lost 0 bases. The CDR3 is 16 amino acids. CDR1 and CDR2 (germline): SGHRS, YFSETQ. CDR3 amino acids: CASSRRLAANTGELFF. CDR3 nucleotides: TGCGCCAGCAGTCGCCGACTAGCCGCGAACACCGGGGAGCTGTTTTTT.

The V call is TRBV6-2 or TRBV6-3, the J call TRBJ2-7; D is undetermined. Per germline, CDR1 MNHEY and CDR2 SVGEGT. There are 10 residues in the CDR3. V lost 8 bases to trimming and J lost 1 base, with 3 bases between them. The CDR3 coding sequence is TGTGCCAGCGTATCCTACGAGCAGTACTTC. It translates to CASVSYEQYF.

The genes are TRBV20-1 and TRBJ2-1; perhaps TRBD2 as D (6 bases). The DNA matches TRBJ2-7 better at its end, which makes the J call doubtful. The CDR3 totals 15 residues. Germline V gene sequence: CDR1 DFQATT, CDR2 SNEGSKA (reference sequence). CDR3 bases: TGCAGTGCTAGGAATTCCCAGCGGGCAGGAACGGAGCAGTACTTC. Translated, it gives CSARNSQRAGTEQYF.

The V call is TRBV10-3, the J call TRBJ2-3, with D possibly matching TRBD1 (7 bases). This CDR3 comprises 14 residues. Germline V gene lookup returns CDR1 ENHRY and CDR2 SYGVKD. V lost 6 bases to trimming and J lost 4 bases, with 14 bases between them. This CDR3 reads CAIRSDREADTQYF. The CDR3 DNA sequence: TGTGCCATCAGATCCGACAGGGAGGCAGATACGCAGTATTTT.

As concerns this clonotype: The junction departs from the called germline gene at one end, perhaps through a read error. This chain links TRBV5-1 with TRBJ2-6; 11 positions match TRBD2. The CDR3 has 17 amino acids. In germline, CDR1 is SGHRS, CDR2 YFSETQ. CDR3 nucleotide sequence: TGCGCCAGCAGCCTGACTAGCGGGGTGTCTGGGGCCAACGTTCTGACTTTC. It yields the protein CASSLTSGVSGANVLTF.

This clonotype was recorded a few times. CDR3: CSAPTSGIQETQYF. Written as DNA, the CDR3 is TGCAGTGCCCCGACTAGCGGGATCCAAGAGACCCAGTACTTC. The chain has TRBV20-1 and TRBJ2-5; TRBD2 matches 11 bases. CDR1 and CDR2 (germline): DFQATT, SNEGSKA (reference sequence). The J segment lost 1 base and the V segment lost 6 bases, leaving 4 bases of the junction unmatched. CDR3 size: 14 residues.

The CDR3 DNA is TGTGCCAGCAGCTCGAGGGGGGCAGCGGGGGGATACAATGAGCAGTTCTTC. Translation: CASSSRGAAGGYNEQFF. The rearrangement links TRBV7-2 to TRBJ2-1; 9 bases match TRBD2. The length of the CDR3 is 17 residues. V was clipped by 4 bases and J by 4 bases; unmatched bases: 11. CDR1 and CDR2 (germline): SGHTA, FQGNSA.

This clonotype was seen only a few times. The rearrangement links TRBV10-2 to TRBJ1-2; 7 bases align to TRBD1. Germline trimming cut 5 bases from V and 4 bases from J; bases unmatched to any gene: 7. This CDR3 has 14 amino acids. Germline values: CDR1 WSHSY, CDR2 SAAADI. CDR3 sequence: CASSSRQGRYGYTF. Written as DNA, the CDR3 is TGCGCCAGCAGTTCAAGACAGGGACGCTATGGCTACACCTTC.

The chain combines TRBV7-7 with TRBJ2-2; 14 bases match TRBD2. The CDR3 is 18 residues long. Germline CDR1 SSHAT, CDR2 FNYEAQ (reference sequence). The V segment lost 5 bases and the J segment 1 base; nucleotides outside the gene matches: 6. The CDR3 nucleotides read TGTGCCAGCAGCCTCGGACTAGCGGGGGGCCTGAACACCGGGGAGCTGTTTTTT. This codes for CASSLGLAGGLNTGELFF.

The rearrangement links TRBV4-1 to TRBJ2-1; 14 bases fit TRBD2. The V segment lost 1 base and the J segment 0 bases; nucleotides outside the gene matches: 2. Germline V lookup: CDR1 MGHRA, CDR2 YSYEKL. There are 18 residues in the CDR3. The CDR3 coding sequence is TGCGCCAGCAGCCAAGGACTAGCGGGGGGGCCCTCCTACAATGAGCAGTTCTTC. Residues: CASSQGLAGGPSYNEQFF.

This clonotype was seen a few times. The chain is built from TRBV5-1 and TRBJ2-4; 7 nucleotides match TRBD1. Matching the DNA end better, TRBJ2-7 makes the J call doubtful. This CDR3 is built from 14 residues. Germline V gives CDR1 SGHRS, CDR2 YFSETQ. The CDR3 DNA reads as TGCGCCAGCAGCGATACAGGGGCCGGTGGCGAGCAGTACTTC. It translates to CASSDTGAGGEQYF.

V usage is TRBV29-1 and J usage is TRBJ2-1, with TRBD2 matching over 7 bases. From germline, CDR1 is SQVTM and CDR2 ANQGSEA. Trimming at V came to 4 bases and at J to 1 base, leaving 7 bases not matched to a gene. The CDR3 contains 15 residues. CDR3 nucleotides: TGCAGCGTTGCTGCTAGCGGCGGTTCCTACAATGAGCAGTTCTTC. This codes for CSVAASGGSYNEQFF.

This rearrangement joins TRBV7-2 to TRBJ1-1; D not certain. The V end was cut by 0 bases, the J end by 3 bases, with 26 bases between. This CDR3 is 20 amino acids long. CDR1 SGHTA and CDR2 FQGNSA come from the germline V gene. CDR3 sequence: CASSLAPGPRIPNPHTEAFF. CDR3 coding DNA: TGTGCCAGCAGCTTAGCCCCCGGCCCGAGGATTCCGAACCCCCACACTGAAGCTTTCTTT.

The sample holds a few counts of this clonotype. CDR3 region: CASRQRDFSYEQYF. The CDR3 DNA reads TGTGCCAGCAGACAACGGGACTTCTCCTACGAGCAGTACTTC. The chain combines TRBV6-6 with TRBJ2-7, with a weak D call TRBD2 (6 bases). The CDR3 spans 14 residues. Trimming shortened V by 6 bases and J by 0 bases, and 12 bases separated the two germline ends. CDR1 is MNHNY and CDR2 is SVGAGI in the germline V gene (reference sequence).